The 10 T cell receptor beta chains given below trace back to one sample, sequenced in a study of spatial heterogeneity in lung cancer. Regarding time point: sample taken at primary tumor resection. Researchers sequenced whole RNA taken from tumor, nontumor lung or frozen PBMC without sorting. TCRdb reprocessed the 5' RACE reads via MiXCR and lists one record per CDR3 protein. Of 9,500 to 15,000 distinct CDR3 sequences detected, 5.5% to 7.5% appear once; the ten largest clones hold around a tenth. Sequenced here: normal lung tissue next to the tumor, sampled at surgery. These receptors all come from a male donor with early-stage non-small cell lung cancer.

In its sample, this clonotype was seen many times. This beta chain is a stray read from a library made for alpha chains; its abundance is not meaningful. This chain connects TRBV2 to TRBJ2-6; D possibly corresponds to TRBD2 (5 bases). V lost 2 bases and J lost 0, with 8 bases in between. CDR1 is SNHLY, CDR2 FYNNEI, per germline. The CDR3 has 16 residues. The CDR3 loop reads CASSEYEGSGANVLTF. CDR3 coding DNA: TGTGCCAGCAGTGAATATGAGGGCTCTGGGGCCAACGTCCTGACTTTC. The full variable domain, with the rest looked up from reference TRBV2 and TRBJ2-6, is EPEVTQTPSHQVTQMGQEVILRCVPISNHLYFYWYRQILGQKVEFLVSFYNNEISEKSEIFDDQFSVERPDGSNFTLKIRSTKLEDSAMYFCASSEYEGSGANVLTFGAGSRLTVL.

In its sample, this clonotype was seen many times. This beta chain is off target for a library built for alpha chains, so its abundance means little. The chain carries TRBV14 and TRBJ2-1; 12 bases align to TRBD2. V was clipped by 3 bases and J by 10 bases; unmatched bases: 13. The germline V gene has CDR1 SGHDN and CDR2 FVKESK. This CDR3 has 17 amino acids. The CDR3 region is CASSHWLAGGNTEEQFF. As DNA, the CDR3 is TGTGCCAGCAGCCATTGGCTAGCGGGAGGGAACACGGAGGAGCAGTTCTTC.

This clonotype is labeled medium-sized (0.01 to 0.1%). This beta chain appears as a stray read in a library generated for alpha chains; its size is not informative. This chain uses TRBV20-1 with TRBJ2-3, with 8 bases matching TRBD2. Germline loops: CDR1 DFQATT, CDR2 SNEGSKA (reference sequence). The CDR3 loop spans 16 amino acids. The trim removed 3 bases at V and 4 bases at J, leaving 12 bases unmatched. The CDR3 loop reads CSARVQRELGPDTQYF. The CDR3 coding sequence is TGCAGTGCTAGGGTACAGCGGGAGCTAGGCCCAGATACGCAGTATTTT.

This clonotype was seen many times. This beta chain slipped into a library made for alpha chains as a stray read, so its size is not meaningful. The V and J genes are TRBV10-2 and TRBJ1-1; D remains unclear. Germline V gene data show CDR1 as WSHSY and CDR2 as SAAADI. The length of the CDR3 is 10 residues. V lost 3 bases and J 11 bases, leaving 7 bases between the germline ends. Here the CDR3 reads CASSESEAFF. The CDR3 nucleotides read TGCGCCAGCAGTGAAAGTGAGGCTTTCTTT.

This clonotype has a count of ten or more. This beta chain represents an off-target read in a library built for alpha chains; its size is of limited meaning. The chain is built from TRBV7-2 and TRBJ1-2; no definite D call. This CDR3 is 13 amino acids long. V lost 5 bases and J 0 bases, leaving 7 bases between the germline ends. CDR1 is SGHTA, CDR2 FQGNSA, per germline. In DNA, the CDR3 is TGTGCCAGCAGCCCTTATACTAACTATGGCTACACCTTC. This encodes CASSPYTNYGYTF.

Many counts were recorded for this clonotype. A library made for alpha chains picked up this beta chain off target, so its size means little. The gene calls are TRBV7-2 and TRBJ1-1; TRBD1 might be the D (5 bases). Trimming pared 1 base from V and 3 bases from J, leaving 12 bases between. The CDR3 length is 15 residues. Germline lookup yields CDR1 SGHTA and CDR2 FQGNSA. CDR3 residues: CASSLDPGVHTEAFF. The CDR3 DNA follows: TGTGCCAGCAGCTTAGATCCGGGGGTCCACACTGAAGCTTTCTTT.

This clonotype has at least ten counts. This beta chain appears as a stray read in a library generated for alpha chains; its size is not informative. V and J are TRBV6-1 and TRBJ2-5, with 9 bases fitting TRBD1. Germline CDR1 MNHNS, CDR2 SASEGT. The trim removed 10 bases at V and 3 bases at J, leaving 6 bases unmatched. The CDR3 consists of 13 residues. The CDR3 bases are TGTGCCACCAACAGGGGGCGGGAAGAGACCCAGTACTTC. Its protein is CATNRGREETQYF.

This clonotype occurred many times. Since it is a stray read in a library aimed at alpha chains, this beta chain has a size that is not meaningful. The chain joins TRBV3-1 to TRBJ2-5, with 11 bases matching TRBD2. The germline gives CDR1 LGHDT, CDR2 YNNKEL (reference sequence). With V trimmed by 5 bases and J by 1 base, 9 bases remained unmatched. CDR3 length: 17 amino acids. The DNA for the CDR3 is TGTGCCAGCAGCGGAATTAGGCTAGCGGGAGGCCAAGAGACCCAGTACTTC. Its translation is CASSGIRLAGGQETQYF.

This clonotype has just a few counts. The library was prepared for alpha chains; this beta chain is a stray read, so its frequency means little. V gene TRBV12-3 or TRBV12-4 combines with J gene TRBJ1-4; the D is unclear. The CDR3 sequence is 13 residues long. V lost 3 bases, J lost 10 bases, and 12 bases lay in between. Here the CDR3 DNA reads TGTGCCAGCAGTTTGATCGGTTCTGGAAAACTGTTTTTT. Its translation: CASSLIGSGKLFF.

This clonotype was seen many times. Because the library targeted alpha chains, this beta chain is an off-target read whose size means little. J is TRBJ2-3 and V is TRBV7-2; D is uncertain. This CDR3 has 16 amino acids. Trimming pared 5 bases from V and 3 bases from J, leaving 18 bases between. Germline-derived CDR1 and CDR2 are SGHTA and FQGNSA. The CDR3 DNA is TGTGCCAGCAGCGTAATCGGACCCCCGGCGACAGATACGCAGTATTTT. Its protein product is CASSVIGPPATDTQYF.